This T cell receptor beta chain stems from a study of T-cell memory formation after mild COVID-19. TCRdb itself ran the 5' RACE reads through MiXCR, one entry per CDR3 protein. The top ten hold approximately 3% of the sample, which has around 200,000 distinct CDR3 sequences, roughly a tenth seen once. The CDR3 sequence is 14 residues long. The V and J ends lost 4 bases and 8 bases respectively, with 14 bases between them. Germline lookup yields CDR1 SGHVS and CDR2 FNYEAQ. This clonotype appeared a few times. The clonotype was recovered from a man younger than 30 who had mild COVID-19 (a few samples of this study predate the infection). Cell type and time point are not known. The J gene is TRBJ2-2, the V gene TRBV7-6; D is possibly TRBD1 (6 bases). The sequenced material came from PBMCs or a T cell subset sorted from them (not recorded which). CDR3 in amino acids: CASSSGAFGGELFF. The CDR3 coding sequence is TGTGCCAGCAGCTCAGGGGCGTTCGGGGGGGAGCTGTTTTTT.